This T cell receptor (beta chain) is drawn from a study of cytotoxic CD8 clonotypes in ibrutinib-treated CLL. Study-level findings and limits: Contraction or stability on treatment was seen for public clonotypes, which were uncommon. The clonality went up when patients responded to ibrutinib and dropped back toward baseline at progression.

This table comes from immunoSEQ multiplex PCR, and its TCRdb copy is limited to in-frame clones, with some not included. There are roughly 14,000 clones in the sample; more than 60% occur only once, and 5.4% lies in the top ten. Germline V CDR1 and CDR2: SGHVS, FNYEAQ. V was pared by 3 bases and J by 9 bases, with 9 bases of the junction left unmatched. This CDR3 comprises 16 residues. In regard to this clone: The antigen remains unidentified.

The source is a human donor with chronic lymphocytic leukemia. The sequencing used PBMCs, collected before ibrutinib treatment. The chain recombines TRBV7-6 with TRBJ2-1; 12 bases agree with TRBD2. The CDR3, as DNA: TGTGCCAGCAGCTTTCCAACTAGCGGGAGGATCGGTGAGCAGTTCTTC. This sequence encodes CASSFPTSGRIGEQFF.